This T cell receptor (beta chain) was obtained from a study of post-analysis software for immune sequencing data. Study context: The disease courses spanned relapsing-remitting, secondary progressive and progressive-relapsing forms of multiple sclerosis. Study-level points and caveats: Under F measure analysis, samples from one preparation batch co-clustered strongly. Patients had higher frequencies than controls of five or six TRBV segments, including TRBV5-6, TRBV5-1 and TRBV20-1. Controls showed significantly higher normalized Chao1 diversity than did multiple sclerosis patients.

This clonotype was counted once. The antigen remains unidentified. Unique molecular identifiers tagged the TCR beta cDNA libraries. One entry per CDR3 protein results from TCRdb running MiXCR on the PCR reads. The sample consists of hundreds of thousands of distinct CDR3 sequences, roughly 45% of them appearing once. This CDR3 is built from 15 residues. CDR1 is KGHDR, CDR2 SFDVKD, per germline. V shed 1 base and J shed 8 bases, with 14 bases lying between them. The source of this sequence is a girl between 5 and 17 years old with multiple sclerosis. The chain carries TRBV24-1 and TRBJ2-4; D is possibly TRBD2 (5 bases). Sequences were obtained from blood. This CDR3 reads CATSDLRPTGDIQYF. CDR3 nucleotides: TGTGCCACCAGTGATTTAAGGCCGACCGGGGACATTCAGTACTTC.